The 6 T cell receptor beta chains presented below share a single source sample, sequenced in a study of radiotherapy plus CTLA-4 blockade in lung cancer. Assay used: immunoSEQ multiplex PCR; TCRdb lists only in-frame clones, some missing. The sample holds 100,000 to 150,000 clones; about 87% are singletons and the top ten take roughly 6.9%. The sample here was peripheral blood, taken from a patient treated with radiotherapy plus ipilimumab. The receptors were gathered from a human donor with non-small cell lung cancer that progressed on radiotherapy plus ipilimumab.

This chain joins TRBV2 and TRBJ1-2, with 9 bases identical to TRBD1. This CDR3 region has 15 residues. V lost 5 bases to trimming and J lost 5 bases; unmatched junction nucleotides: 9. The germline V gene has CDR1 SNHLY and CDR2 FYNNEI. CDR3: CASSPTGTGLYGYTF. For the CDR3, the DNA is TGTGCCAGCAGTCCTACCGGGACAGGGTTGTATGGCTACACCTTC.

V usage is TRBV2 and J usage is TRBJ1-1, with D unclear. The CDR3 has 11 residues. The V end lost 7 bases, the J end lost 3 bases, and 6 bases lay between the germline ends. The germline CDR1 and CDR2 sequences are SNHLY and FYNNEI. CDR3 in amino acids: CASTVYTEAFF. The CDR3 DNA reads as TGTGCCAGCACAGTCTACACTGAAGCTTTCTTT.

The chain carries TRBV18 and TRBJ2-1; D perhaps matches TRBD2 (6 bases). Germline V gene data show CDR1 as KGHSH and CDR2 as LQKENI. The CDR3 loop spans 15 amino acids. Trimming took 6 bases from V and 0 from J, leaving 12 bases between them. In DNA form, the CDR3 reads TGTGCCAGCTCGTCTCTAGCGAACTCCTACAATGAGCAGTTCTTC. It translates to CASSSLANSYNEQFF. Based on the CDR3 plus reference TRBV18 and TRBJ2-1, the full variable domain is NAGVMQNPRHLVRRRGQEARLRCSPMKGHSHVYWYRQLPEEGLKFMVYLQKENIIDESGMPKERFSAEFPKEGPSILRIQQVVRGDSAAYFCASSSLANSYNEQFFGPGTRLTVL.

The chain carries TRBV29-1 and TRBJ2-1; 8 positions agree with TRBD2. J was trimmed by 16 bases and V by 7 bases; bases with no gene match: 15. Germline lookup yields CDR1 SQVTM and CDR2 ANQGSEA. This CDR3 spans 12 amino acids. The CDR3 reads CSAISGTRSVFF. For the CDR3, the DNA is TGCAGCGCTATCTCCGGGACTAGATCTGTCTTCTTC.

The V gene is TRBV29-1, the J gene TRBJ1-2; no clear D. The CDR3 has 13 residues. Trimming took off 6 bases at V and 1 base at J, with 12 bases between the two ends. Germline V gene data show CDR1 as SQVTM and CDR2 as ANQGSEA. The CDR3 loop is CSVLREGNYGYTF. The CDR3 DNA reads TGCAGCGTCTTGAGGGAGGGTAACTATGGCTACACCTTC.

J is TRBJ1-5 and V is TRBV7-2; D call uncertain. Between the trimmed V and J ends, which lost 2 bases and 2 bases, there was a span of 7 bases. This CDR3 comprises 14 residues. CDR1 and CDR2 from the germline V gene are SGHTA and FQGNSA. The CDR3 DNA reads TGTGCCAGCAGCTTATTTCTCGGCAATCAGCCCCAGCATTTT. The encoded protein is CASSLFLGNQPQHF.